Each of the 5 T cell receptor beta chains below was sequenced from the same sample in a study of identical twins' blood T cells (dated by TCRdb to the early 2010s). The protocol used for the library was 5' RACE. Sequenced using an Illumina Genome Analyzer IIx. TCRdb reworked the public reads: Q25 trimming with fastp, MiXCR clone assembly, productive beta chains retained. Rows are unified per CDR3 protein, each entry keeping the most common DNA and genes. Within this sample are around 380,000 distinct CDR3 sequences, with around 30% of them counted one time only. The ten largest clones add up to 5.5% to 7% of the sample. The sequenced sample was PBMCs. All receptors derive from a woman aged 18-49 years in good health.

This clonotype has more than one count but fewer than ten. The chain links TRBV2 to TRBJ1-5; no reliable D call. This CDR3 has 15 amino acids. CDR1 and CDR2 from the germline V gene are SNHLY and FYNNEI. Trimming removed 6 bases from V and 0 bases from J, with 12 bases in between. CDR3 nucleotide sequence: TGTGCCAGCAGCCTCGACTGGGATAGCAATCAGCCCCAGCATTTT. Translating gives CASSLDWDSNQPQHF.

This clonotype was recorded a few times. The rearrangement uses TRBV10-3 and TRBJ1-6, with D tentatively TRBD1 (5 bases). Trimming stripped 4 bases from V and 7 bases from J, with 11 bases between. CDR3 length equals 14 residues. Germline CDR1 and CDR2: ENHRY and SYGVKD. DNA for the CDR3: TGTGCCATCAGTGGGGACGGTCGGAATTCACCCCTCCACTTT. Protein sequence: CAISGDGRNSPLHF.

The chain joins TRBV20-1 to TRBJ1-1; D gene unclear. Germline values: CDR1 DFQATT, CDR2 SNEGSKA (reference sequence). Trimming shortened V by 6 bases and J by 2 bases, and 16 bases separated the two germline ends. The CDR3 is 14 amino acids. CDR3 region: CSAVPPSSNTEAFF. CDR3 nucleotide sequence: TGCAGTGCGGTGCCCCCTAGCAGTAACACTGAAGCTTTCTTT.

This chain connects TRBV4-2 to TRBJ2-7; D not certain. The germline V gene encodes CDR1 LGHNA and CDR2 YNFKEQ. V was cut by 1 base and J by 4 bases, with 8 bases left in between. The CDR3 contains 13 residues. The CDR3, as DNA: TGTGCCAGCAGCCAAGTGGTCCGGTACGAGCAGTACTTC. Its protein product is CASSQVVRYEQYF.

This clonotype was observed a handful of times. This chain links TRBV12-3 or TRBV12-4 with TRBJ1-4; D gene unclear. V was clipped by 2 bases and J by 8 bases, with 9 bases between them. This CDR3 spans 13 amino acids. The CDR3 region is CASSLRAREKLFF. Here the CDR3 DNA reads TGTGCCAGCAGTTTAAGGGCCCGGGAAAAACTGTTTTTT.